The rows below give T cell receptor beta chains drawn from one sample of a study of tumor-infiltrating lymphocytes in primary liver carcinoma. TCRdb independently ran MiXCR on the multiplex PCR reads; one entry per CDR3 protein. The sample carries some 51,000 distinct CDR3 sequences, around three quarters recorded once. Specimen: liver tumor tissue from sampling region 3. The receptor source for this set is a man aged 35-49 years with primary liver carcinoma and hepatitis B virus infection. The CDR3 runs from the conserved cysteine through the conserved F or W. Each record gives: clone size, V gene, D gene, J gene, CDR3 protein, CDR3 DNA. D genes are given only for firm matches. Clone size is given for some rows only: seen once, a few or many times, or a class if the clone is expanded.

NA,TRBV11-2,TRBD1,TRBJ2-7,CASSHRQGWLYEQYF,TGTGCCAGCAGCCACCGACAGGGATGGCTTTACGAGCAGTACTTC
many,TRBV7-8,NA,TRBJ2-1,CATRRTPSSSYNEQSF,TGTGCCACCCGGCGAACCCCGTCCTCTTCCTACAATGAGCAGTCCTTC
NA,TRBV29-1,TRBD1,TRBJ2-1,CNVEHWDRGYNEQFF,TGCAACGTTGAGCACTGGGACAGGGGTTACAATGAGCAGTTCTTC
NA,TRBV6-5,NA,TRBJ2-7,CTSRRAPVGEQYF,TGTACCAGCAGGAGGGCACCCGTGGGCGAGCAGTACTTC
many,TRBV11-2,TRBD2,TRBJ2-7,CASSLLAGGTKEQYF,TGTGCCAGCAGCTTACTAGCGGGAGGGACTAAGGAGCAGTACTTC
NA,TRBV6-6,NA,TRBJ2-7,CASRRDSGYEQYF,TGTGCCAGTAGACGAGACAGTGGTTACGAGCAGTACTTC
NA,TRBV29-1,TRBD1,TRBJ2-3,CTVKTGGTDTQYF,TGCACCGTTAAGACAGGGGGTACGGATACGCAGTATTTT
NA,TRBV29-1,NA,TRBJ2-1,CSVVLVAVQQLF,TGCAGCGTTGTTCTAGTGGCTGTGCAGCAGTTATTC
few,TRBV11-1,NA,TRBJ2-5,CASSLVAVNQETQYF,TGTGCCAGCAGCTTAGTAGCTGTGAACCAAGAGACCCAGTACTTC
many,TRBV10-1,TRBD2,TRBJ2-1,CASSTGTSGSNEQFF,TGCGCCAGCAGCACCGGGACTAGCGGGAGTAATGAGCAGTTCTTC
NA,TRBV6-5,TRBD1,TRBJ1-6,CASSYFSGGGSFNSPLHF,TGTGCTAGCAGTTACTTTTCGGGAGGGGGCTCCTTTAATTCACCCCTCCACTTT
once,TRBV20-1,NA,TRBJ2-1,CSANPYDEEFF,TGCAGTGCTAATCCATACGATGAGGAGTTCTTC